Shown below are 21 T cell receptor beta chains from a single sample sequenced in a study of blood T cell repertoires in COVID-19. Clones were sequenced by immunoSEQ multiplex PCR, and TCRdb holds only the in-frame ones, with some missing. The repertoire has 150,000 to 200,000 clones, less than 90% of them found once; the top ten carry 3.5% to 4.5%. Specimen: peripheral blood. Receptors were obtained from a woman between 65 and 79 years old with acute or convalescent COVID-19.

The count of this clone is one. The chain carries TRBV7-2 and TRBJ2-7; D is possibly TRBD1 (5 bases). Germline V CDR1 and CDR2: SGHTA, FQGNSA. Trimming cost V 5 bases and J 1 base, with 12 bases left between them. This CDR3 contains 14 residues. The chain's CDR3 is CASSPRTFSYEQYF. The CDR3 nucleotides read TGTGCCAGCAGCCCCCGGACATTTTCCTACGAGCAGTACTTC.

CDR3 in DNA: TGTGCCAGTAGTATCCCCCGAGACAGGGGGCAAGTGCGCACCGGGGAGCTGTTTTTT. Translating gives CASSIPRDRGQVRTGELFF. The genes are TRBV19 and TRBJ2-2; 10 nucleotides match TRBD1. V was clipped by 3 bases and J by 4 bases; unmatched bases: 14. The CDR3 runs to 19 residues. CDR1 and CDR2 from the germline V gene are LNHDA and SQIVND (reference sequence).

This clone was observed a handful of times. The chain joins TRBV5-1 to TRBJ2-7, with 10 positions matching TRBD2. The CDR3 sequence is 15 residues long. The ends lost 1 base at V and 7 bases at J; junction bases unmatched: 8. Germline values: CDR1 SGHRS, CDR2 YFSETQ. In DNA, the CDR3 is TGCGCCAGCAGCTTGAGGCTAGCGGGAGCCTCTGAGCAGTACTTC. Its protein product is CASSLRLAGASEQYF.

The V gene is TRBV6-5, the J gene TRBJ2-2; tentative D call: TRBD2 (5 bases). The CDR3 length is 16 residues. Trimming took off 2 bases at V and 5 bases at J, with 15 bases between the two ends. From germline, CDR1 is MNHEY and CDR2 SVGAGI. As DNA, the CDR3 is TGTGCCAGCAGTTACAACAGCTTGACGGGGACCGGGGAGCTGTTTTTT. This sequence encodes CASSYNSLTGTGELFF.

The CDR3 loop reads CASSQGPGLNTEAFF. The CDR3 DNA reads as TGTGCCAGCAGCCAAGGTCCGGGTCTGAACACTGAAGCTTTCTTT. The chain is built from TRBV3-1 (or the pseudogene TRBV3-2) and TRBJ1-1, with D unresolved. Per germline, CDR1 LGHDT and CDR2 YNNKEL (reference sequence). Trimming took 1 base from V and 0 from J, leaving 9 bases between them. The CDR3 runs 15 residues.

The chain is built from TRBV6-5 and TRBJ1-1; 10 bases are shared with TRBD1. The CDR3 contains 13 residues. CDR1 and CDR2 from the germline V gene are MNHEY and SVGAGI. The J segment lost 11 bases and the V segment lost 6 bases, leaving 9 bases of the junction unmatched. The CDR3 DNA is TGTGCCAGCAGCACTCCCGGGACAGGGGATGCTTTCTTT. Amino acid sequence: CASSTPGTGDAFF.

This sequence joins TRBV4-2 and TRBJ1-5; a weak D match, TRBD1 (6 bases). There are 18 residues in the CDR3. Germline values: CDR1 LGHNA, CDR2 YNFKEQ. Trimming took 0 bases from V and 0 from J, leaving 15 bases between them. The CDR3 DNA follows: TGTGCCAGCAGCCAAGAAGCCGGGACACATTATAGCAATCAGCCCCAGCATTTT. Protein: CASSQEAGTHYSNQPQHF.

The chain is built from TRBV6-2 or TRBV6-3 and TRBJ1-5; 7 bases are shared with TRBD1. Germline CDR1 is MNHEY and CDR2 is SVGEGT. This CDR3 has 19 residues. V lost 1 base, J lost 0 bases, and 12 bases stayed unmatched. CDR3 region: CASSYLGGLDRVSNQPQHF. CDR3 bases: TGTGCCAGCAGTTACTTAGGGGGCCTAGACCGCGTTAGCAATCAGCCCCAGCATTTT.

This rearrangement joins TRBV12-3 or TRBV12-4 to TRBJ1-1; the D is unclear. V lost 6 bases to trimming and J lost 0 bases, with 5 bases between them. The CDR3 contains 12 residues. The DNA of the CDR3 is TGTGCCAGCAGAGCAATGAACACTGAAGCTTTCTTT. It is translated as CASRAMNTEAFF.

The chain links TRBV11-3 to TRBJ2-2, with D uncertain. This CDR3 is 14 amino acids long. Per germline, CDR1 SGHNT and CDR2 YENEEA. V lost 2 bases, J lost 4 bases, and 8 bases lay in between. The DNA for the CDR3 is TGTGCCAGCAGCTTATACAGCTTCACCGGGGAGCTGTTTTTT. This translates into CASSLYSFTGELFF.

V is TRBV6-5 and J is TRBJ2-5; 10 nucleotides match TRBD2. The CDR3 is made up of 15 amino acids. After removal of 4 bases from V and 5 bases from J, the junction contained 7 bases not matched to a gene. CDR1 and CDR2 (germline): MNHEY, SVGAGI. The CDR3 region is CASSFSSGRVETQYF. The CDR3 region has the DNA TGTGCCAGCAGTTTTTCCAGCGGGAGGGTGGAGACCCAGTACTTC.

The CDR3, as DNA: TGTGCAAGTCGCTCGCCAACAGCGGCCCGATATCATCAGCCCCAGCATTTT. It translates to CASRSPTAARYHQPQHF. The J gene is TRBJ1-5, the V gene TRBV12-2. TRBV12-2 is recorded as a pseudogene. The CDR3 covers 17 residues.

The CDR3 is CASKDSGGGGETQYF. The CDR3 nucleotides read TGTGCCAGCAAAGACTCAGGGGGCGGAGGGGAGACCCAGTACTTC. The chain combines TRBV28 with TRBJ2-5; 8 nucleotides align to TRBD1. The CDR3 runs to 15 residues. The germline V gene encodes CDR1 MDHEN and CDR2 SYDVKM. The trim removed 7 bases at V and 5 bases at J, leaving 12 bases unmatched.

The chain carries TRBV5-1 and TRBJ2-3, with 9 positions matching TRBD1. This CDR3 is built from 14 residues. Germline V gene lookup returns CDR1 SGHRS and CDR2 YFSETQ. With V trimmed by 4 bases and J by 3 bases, 3 bases remained unmatched. As DNA, the CDR3 is TGCGCCAGCAGCCGGGACAGGGAAACAGATACGCAGTATTTT. It yields the protein CASSRDRETDTQYF. Looking up the rest from reference TRBV5-1 and TRBJ2-3 gives the full variable domain: KAGVTQTPRYLIKTRGQQVTLSCSPISGHRSVSWYQQTPGQGLQFLFEYFSETQRNKGNFPGRFSGRQFSNSRSEMNVSTLELGDSALYLCASSRDRETDTQYFGPGTRLTVL.

J is TRBJ1-2 and V is TRBV28; D not certain. The V end lost 7 bases, the J end lost 8 bases, and 14 bases lay between the germline ends. This CDR3 contains 12 residues. CDR1 and CDR2 from the germline V gene are MDHEN and SYDVKM. In DNA form, the CDR3 reads TGTGCCAGCACAGTCCCGGGTATAGGCTACACCTTC. Translating gives CASTVPGIGYTF.

CDR3 DNA sequence: TGTGCCAGCGCAGGACAGGGATACTACGAGCAGTACTTC. This sequence encodes CASAGQGYYEQYF. The rearrangement joins TRBV7-2 to TRBJ2-7; 8 bases agree with TRBD1. Trimming cost V 8 bases and J 3 bases; bases outside gene matches: 6. The CDR3 consists of 13 residues. From germline, CDR1 is SGHTA and CDR2 FQGNSA.

This chain connects TRBV7-9 to TRBJ2-1; TRBD2 matches 7 bases. V shed 2 bases and J 5 bases; nucleotides not matched to a gene: 9. CDR1 is SEHNR and CDR2 is FQNEAQ in the germline V gene (reference sequence). This CDR3 is built from 16 residues. CDR3 region: CASSLRGLSWDNEQFF. CDR3 DNA: TGTGCCAGCAGCTTAAGGGGACTAAGTTGGGACAATGAGCAGTTCTTC.

This rearrangement joins TRBV9 to TRBJ2-7, with a weak D call TRBD2 (6 bases). Trimming removed 4 bases from V and 7 bases from J, with 24 bases in between. The length of the CDR3 is 16 residues. CDR1 is SGDLS and CDR2 is YYNGEE in the germline V gene. The CDR3 region has the DNA TGTGCCAGCAGCTCGGGAGTTGGCGACCCGCTGAGGGAGCAGTACTTC. This sequence encodes CASSSGVGDPLREQYF.

V is TRBV28 and J is TRBJ2-3; 13 bases are shared with TRBD2. The trim removed 6 bases at V and 6 bases at J, leaving 9 bases unmatched. Germline CDR1 MDHEN, CDR2 SYDVKM. The CDR3 loop spans 16 amino acids. CDR3 DNA: TGTGCCAGCAGCTCTACTAGCGGGAGGGCCTTGGATACGCAGTATTTT. As protein: CASSSTSGRALDTQYF.

The chain is built from TRBV5-1 and TRBJ1-3; the D is unclear. The CDR3 contains 14 residues. Germline V CDR1 and CDR2: SGHRS, YFSETQ. The V gene lost 4 bases and the J gene lost 2 bases, with 10 bases spanning the gap. DNA of the CDR3: TGCGCCAGCAGCGCGGGGAGTACTGGAAACACCATATATTTT. Protein product: CASSAGSTGNTIYF.

The chain joins TRBV25-1 to TRBJ2-2; TRBD1 matches at 7 bases. CDR1 and CDR2 from the germline V gene are MGHDK and SYGVNS. CDR3 size: 17 residues. Trimming cost V 6 bases and J 0 bases; bases outside gene matches: 10. CDR3: CASRRQGSGSNTGELFF. DNA of the CDR3: TGTGCCAGCAGACGACAGGGATCGGGTTCGAACACCGGGGAGCTGTTTTTT.